The rows below give T cell receptor beta chains drawn from one sample of a study of T cells after posttransplantation cyclophosphamide. Some clones are missing from TCRdb's copy, which holds only in-frame ones; the method was immunoSEQ multiplex PCR. The table lists about 5,400 clones, around 93% of them singletons. The sequencing input was CD4+ T cells sorted from bone marrow. These receptors were taken from a woman aged 60-75 years in good health, CMV-negative, and a related stem cell transplant donor. The CDR3 runs from the conserved cysteine through the conserved F or W. D genes are given only for firm matches. For some rows the clone size is stated as once, few or many, or as a class when expanded; others skip it.

D gene: NA; CDR3 length: 11; J gene: TRBJ1-5; clone size: NA; V gene: TRBV7-9; CDR3 protein: CPRGAGQPQHF; CDR3 DNA: TGTCCCAGGGGCGCGGGTCAGCCCCAGCATTTT
D gene: NA; CDR3 length: 15; J gene: TRBJ2-1; clone size: NA; V gene: TRBV7-2; CDR3 protein: CASSLAGHFNNEQFF; CDR3 DNA: TGTGCCAGCAGCTTAGCGGGACATTTTAACAATGAGCAGTTCTTC
D gene: NA; CDR3 length: 15; J gene: TRBJ2-3; clone size: NA; V gene: TRBV5-1; CDR3 protein: CASSRGTLRTDTQYF; CDR3 DNA: TGCGCCAGCAGTCGAGGAACCCTGCGCACAGATACGCAGTATTTT
D gene: TRBD2; CDR3 length: 13; J gene: TRBJ2-7; clone size: NA; V gene: TRBV19; CDR3 protein: CASSPAGVYEQYF; CDR3 DNA: TGTGCCAGTAGTCCAGCGGGAGTCTACGAGCAGTACTTC
D gene: TRBD1; CDR3 length: 15; J gene: TRBJ2-3; clone size: NA; V gene: TRBV19; CDR3 protein: CASSIRAGGIDTQYF; CDR3 DNA: TGTGCCAGTAGTATAAGGGCAGGGGGCATCGATACGCAGTATTTT
D gene: NA; CDR3 length: 11; J gene: TRBJ2-2; clone size: NA; V gene: TRBV7-9; CDR3 protein: CASTLDRELFF; CDR3 DNA: TGTGCCAGCACCCTCGACAGGGAGCTGTTTTTT
D gene: NA; CDR3 length: 15; J gene: TRBJ1-1; clone size: NA; V gene: TRBV9; CDR3 protein: CASSVVVGRGTEAFF; CDR3 DNA: TGTGCCAGCAGCGTAGTAGTCGGCCGGGGCACTGAAGCTTTCTTT
D gene: NA; CDR3 length: 12; J gene: TRBJ1-4; clone size: NA; V gene: TRBV5-6; CDR3 protein: CASTLGQEKLFF; CDR3 DNA: TGTGCCAGCACCCTTGGACAGGAAAAACTGTTTTTT
D gene: NA; CDR3 length: 14; J gene: TRBJ2-2; clone size: NA; V gene: TRBV6-1; CDR3 protein: CASRGQVNTGELFF; CDR3 DNA: TGTGCCAGCAGGGGCCAGGTTAACACCGGGGAGCTGTTTTTT
D gene: TRBD2; CDR3 length: 17; J gene: TRBJ2-1; clone size: NA; V gene: TRBV4-3; CDR3 protein: CASSQDFSLAGGHGQFF; CDR3 DNA: TGCGCCAGCAGCCAAGACTTCTCACTAGCGGGGGGGCATGGGCAGTTCTTC
D gene: TRBD2; CDR3 length: 13; J gene: TRBJ2-1; clone size: NA; V gene: TRBV4-1; CDR3 protein: CASSQILAGQQFF; CDR3 DNA: TGCGCCAGCAGCCAGATCCTAGCGGGGCAACAGTTCTTC
D gene: TRBD1; CDR3 length: 14; J gene: TRBJ1-6; clone size: NA; V gene: TRBV5-1; CDR3 protein: CASSLDRGNSPLHF; CDR3 DNA: TGCGCCAGCAGCCTCGACAGGGGTAATTCACCCCTCCACTTT
D gene: TRBD1; CDR3 length: 17; J gene: TRBJ1-1; clone size: NA; V gene: TRBV28; CDR3 protein: CASSLLGQGVGNTEAFF; CDR3 DNA: TGTGCCAGCAGTTTATTGGGACAGGGAGTCGGGAACACTGAAGCTTTCTTT
D gene: TRBD1; CDR3 length: 14; J gene: TRBJ1-2; clone size: NA; V gene: TRBV5-4; CDR3 protein: CASSPGGWVYGYTF; CDR3 DNA: TGTGCCAGCAGCCCAGGGGGTTGGGTCTATGGCTACACCTTC
D gene: TRBD1; CDR3 length: 16; J gene: TRBJ2-2; clone size: once; V gene: TRBV18; CDR3 protein: CASSSQGATSTGELFF; CDR3 DNA: TGTGCCAGCTCATCCCAGGGGGCAACTAGCACCGGGGAGCTGTTTTTT
D gene: NA; CDR3 length: 18; J gene: TRBJ2-2; clone size: NA; V gene: TRBV9; CDR3 protein: CASSVVRQGGFDTGELFF; CDR3 DNA: TGTGCCAGCAGCGTAGTTAGACAGGGAGGCTTCGACACCGGGGAGCTGTTTTTT
D gene: TRBD2; CDR3 length: 15; J gene: TRBJ2-5; clone size: NA; V gene: TRBV10-1; CDR3 protein: CATRGRAQHQETQYF; CDR3 DNA: TGCGCCACCAGAGGGAGGGCTCAACACCAAGAGACCCAGTACTTC
D gene: NA; CDR3 length: 14; J gene: TRBJ2-1; clone size: NA; V gene: TRBV5-1; CDR3 protein: CASSPGGHPSEQFF; CDR3 DNA: TGCGCCAGCAGTCCCGGGGGGCACCCGAGTGAGCAGTTCTTC
D gene: NA; CDR3 length: 17; J gene: TRBJ2-1; clone size: NA; V gene: TRBV21-1; CDR3 protein: CASSSLLRGGARNEQFF; CDR3 DNA: TGTGCCAGCAGCTCTCTCTTGAGGGGGGGGGCGAGGAATGAGCAGTTCTTC
D gene: NA; CDR3 length: 15; J gene: TRBJ1-5; clone size: NA; V gene: TRBV2; CDR3 protein: CASSEQAGGNQPQHF; CDR3 DNA: TGTGCCAGCAGTGAGCAGGCGGGTGGCAATCAGCCCCAGCATTTT
D gene: TRBD2; CDR3 length: 17; J gene: TRBJ2-1; clone size: NA; V gene: TRBV5-4; CDR3 protein: CASSPGLAGATYNEQFF; CDR3 DNA: TGTGCCAGCAGCCCTGGACTAGCGGGAGCTACCTACAATGAGCAGTTCTTC
D gene: NA; CDR3 length: 13; J gene: TRBJ1-5; clone size: NA; V gene: TRBV28; CDR3 protein: CASSSYNDQPQHF; CDR3 DNA: TGTGCCAGCAGTTCGTACAATGATCAGCCCCAGCATTTT
D gene: NA; CDR3 length: 14; J gene: TRBJ2-7; clone size: NA; V gene: TRBV5-1; CDR3 protein: CASSLLTGSQEQYF; CDR3 DNA: TGCGCCAGCAGCTTGCTAACGGGAAGCCAAGAGCAGTACTTC
D gene: TRBD1; CDR3 length: 15; J gene: TRBJ1-2; clone size: NA; V gene: TRBV5-4; CDR3 protein: CASSPGAGTAYGYTF; CDR3 DNA: TGTGCCAGCAGCCCCGGCGCCGGGACAGCCTATGGCTACACCTTC
D gene: TRBD2; CDR3 length: 17; J gene: TRBJ2-3; clone size: once; V gene: TRBV19; CDR3 protein: CASSIVSLAGGTDTQYF; CDR3 DNA: TGTGCCAGTAGTATAGTGTCCCTAGCGGGGGGAACAGATACGCAGTATTTT
D gene: NA; CDR3 length: 15; J gene: TRBJ2-2; clone size: NA; V gene: TRBV18; CDR3 protein: CASSPLGGVTGELFF; CDR3 DNA: TGTGCCAGCTCACCCTTGGGCGGGGTCACCGGGGAGCTGTTTTTT
D gene: NA; CDR3 length: 14; J gene: TRBJ2-2; clone size: NA; V gene: TRBV2; CDR3 protein: CASSEAPGTGELFF; CDR3 DNA: TGTGCCAGCAGTGAAGCGCCGGGAACCGGGGAGCTGTTTTTT
D gene: TRBD2; CDR3 length: 17; J gene: TRBJ2-3; clone size: NA; V gene: TRBV11-3; CDR3 protein: CASSQTSGGTSTDTQYF; CDR3 DNA: TGTGCCAGCAGCCAGACTAGCGGGGGGACTAGCACAGATACGCAGTATTTT
D gene: TRBD2; CDR3 length: 15; J gene: TRBJ2-7; clone size: NA; V gene: TRBV2; CDR3 protein: CASSVIGLAGDEQYF; CDR3 DNA: TGTGCCAGCAGTGTAATCGGACTAGCGGGAGACGAGCAGTACTTC
D gene: TRBD1; CDR3 length: 16; J gene: TRBJ1-6; clone size: once; V gene: TRBV6-5; CDR3 protein: CASSYGGQSFNSPLHF; CDR3 DNA: TGTGCCAGCAGTTACGGGGGACAGTCCTTCAATTCACCCCTCCACTTT
D gene: TRBD2; CDR3 length: 17; J gene: TRBJ2-3; clone size: NA; V gene: TRBV4-3; CDR3 protein: CASSQTSGGPPTDTQYF; CDR3 DNA: TGCGCCAGCAGCCAAACTAGCGGGGGCCCTCCCACAGATACGCAGTATTTT
D gene: TRBD2; CDR3 length: 16; J gene: TRBJ2-3; clone size: NA; V gene: TRBV19; CDR3 protein: CASRSGVAGDTDTQYF; CDR3 DNA: TGTGCCAGCCGCTCGGGAGTAGCGGGAGACACAGATACGCAGTATTTT
D gene: NA; CDR3 length: 16; J gene: TRBJ2-3; clone size: NA; V gene: TRBV5-1; CDR3 protein: CASSLGPPVTTDTQYF; CDR3 DNA: TGCGCCAGCAGCTTGGGCCCCCCGGTTACGACAGATACGCAGTATTTT
D gene: TRBD1; CDR3 length: 15; J gene: TRBJ2-3; clone size: NA; V gene: TRBV25-1; CDR3 protein: CASSARQGRTDTQYF; CDR3 DNA: TGTGCCAGCAGCGCTCGACAGGGACGCACAGATACGCAGTATTTT
D gene: NA; CDR3 length: 15; J gene: TRBJ2-7; clone size: once; V gene: TRBV6-6; CDR3 protein: CASRQGTGGSYEQYF; CDR3 DNA: TGTGCCAGCAGGCAGGGGACCGGGGGGTCCTACGAGCAGTACTTC
D gene: TRBD1; CDR3 length: 16; J gene: TRBJ2-2; clone size: NA; V gene: TRBV18; CDR3 protein: CASSPGTGAQVGELFF; CDR3 DNA: TGTGCCAGCTCCCCCGGGACAGGGGCGCAAGTCGGGGAGCTGTTTTTT
D gene: TRBD1; CDR3 length: 13; J gene: TRBJ1-5; clone size: NA; V gene: TRBV28; CDR3 protein: CASRGTGNQPQHF; CDR3 DNA: TGTGCCAGCAGAGGGACAGGCAATCAGCCCCAGCATTTT
D gene: TRBD2; CDR3 length: 16; J gene: TRBJ2-3; clone size: NA; V gene: TRBV7-2; CDR3 protein: CASSTRLSGGTDTQYF; CDR3 DNA: TGTGCCAGCAGCACCCGACTTAGCGGGGGCACAGATACGCAGTATTTT
D gene: TRBD1; CDR3 length: 15; J gene: TRBJ1-2; clone size: NA; V gene: TRBV28; CDR3 protein: CASSPPVGDRDRYTF; CDR3 DNA: TGTGCCAGCAGCCCCCCAGTTGGGGACAGGGATCGCTACACCTTC
D gene: NA; CDR3 length: 17; J gene: TRBJ2-3; clone size: NA; V gene: TRBV21-1; CDR3 protein: CASSKKRCTNGTDTQYF; CDR3 DNA: TGTGCCAGCAGCAAAAAGAGGTGCACTAATGGCACAGATACGCAGTATTTT
D gene: NA; CDR3 length: 15; J gene: TRBJ2-7; clone size: NA; V gene: TRBV9; CDR3 protein: CASSVRGSSSYEQYF; CDR3 DNA: TGTGCCAGCAGCGTACGGGGGAGTAGCTCCTACGAGCAGTACTTC
D gene: NA; CDR3 length: 13; J gene: TRBJ2-7; clone size: NA; V gene: TRBV7-8; CDR3 protein: CASSLGESYEQYF; CDR3 DNA: TGTGCCAGCAGCTTAGGAGAGTCCTACGAGCAGTACTTC
D gene: TRBD2; CDR3 length: 11; J gene: TRBJ2-2; clone size: NA; V gene: TRBV9; CDR3 protein: CASGEGGELFF; CDR3 DNA: TGTGCCAGCGGGGAGGGAGGGGAGCTGTTTTTT
D gene: NA; CDR3 length: 10; J gene: TRBJ2-5; clone size: NA; V gene: TRBV20-1; CDR3 protein: CSGGVETQYF; CDR3 DNA: TGCAGTGGGGGAGTGGAGACCCAGTACTTC